Below, one TCR beta chain is given with its context. This clonotype appeared many times. Its antigen is still unknown. No base-level quality is on record; no much larger clone is a single base apart. TCR libraries for sorted subsets were made from over 750,000 sorted CD4+ or CD8+ T cells. Peripheral blood was subjected to Ficoll-Hypaque density gradient centrifugation to isolate PBMCs, which were then cryopreserved in liquid nitrogen. Paired sorted CD4+ and CD8+ subsets came from healthy controls, HAM/TSP patients and MS patients. The sample belongs to a study of neurological immune-mediated disorders (dated by TCRdb to between 2018 and 2021). Broadly, across the study: Using UMI-based sequencing, the study compared peripheral blood TCR-beta repertoires from patients with HTLV-I-associated myelopathy (HAM/TSP), patients with multiple sclerosis, and healthy controls. Alongside PBMC samples, the set of some 98 TCR-beta libraries contained longitudinal samples, technical triplicates, and paired CD4+ and CD8+ T-cell subsets that had been sorted. Of the 70 or so subjects in the cohort, about 15 were HAM/TSP patients, roughly 35 were multiple sclerosis patients, and 20 were healthy controls.

Deletion took 4 bases off V and 4 bases off J, with a span of 14 bases between the germline ends. Counted from cysteine to phenylalanine, this CDR3 has 14 amino acids. Only CDR3 DNA is held: 42 bases, read in frame from base 1. Sequences SGHRS (CDR1) and YFSETQ (CDR2) are obtained from the germline V gene. cDNA was synthesized by template-switch 5'RACE using a primer carrying a 10-nucleotide random unique molecular identifier by which each TCR transcript was tagged. Over 160 million TCR-beta sequences, covering 15-18 subjects, were produced in each sequencing run. The RNeasy kit was used for extraction of total RNA. TCR-beta VDJ regions were amplified with primers for the TCR constant region and the 5'RACE anchor, using the KAPA Real-time Library Amplification kit. Sample indexes and Illumina adaptors were added in a first PCR, after which library yield was increased in a second PCR. After Ampure bead purification, the roughly 650 bp TCR product was size-selected on a 2% E-gel SizeSelection system. Before pooling, library quality was assessed on a Bioanalyzer, concentration was determined with Qubit, and library quantification was performed with the Kapa Library Quantification kit. An Illumina HiSeq 2500 was used to sequence the libraries paired-end at 2 x 150 bp. To increase sequence diversity, about 23-32% phiX was spiked into each library pool. Per the original workflow: Quality-filtered reads were processed with the UMI-based MiGEC pipeline, and over 90% of raw TCR sequences were removed by the MiGEC pipeline during error correction. IMGT germline references were used for alignment of VDJ genes, and clonotypes were defined by a unique CDR3 amino acid sequence together with V-J genes. Clonal expansion, Shannon diversity and CDR3 relatedness (CalcPairwiseDistances, ClusterSamples) were evaluated with VDJtools, and phylogenetic trees were built with CLCbio workbench. Clones with at least 8 unique UMIs were defined as expanded, with this threshold being based on coefficient-of-variation modelling across technical triplicates. TCRdb ran its own pipeline on the public reads, namely fastp trimming at Q25 and MiXCR clone calling, and kept in-frame beta chains. CDR3 protein duplicates are merged, each entry listing the most common genes and DNA. Clone size and V and J calls follow TCRdb, not the original study. The sample table contains 35,000 to 45,000 distinct CDR3 sequences; only one count was recorded for approximately 10% of them. The ten most abundant clones make up 3.9% of the sample.

Paper-wide results and their limitations: The highest TCR clonal expansion was observed in HAM/TSP patients, whereas the lowest was observed in MS patients, even when compared with healthy controls. Across subjects, expanded clones never shared an identical CDR3 amino acid sequence, which suggests that the TCR-beta repertoires in every group were private.

The chain was built from TRBV5-1 and TRBJ1-1; there is no confident call for the D gene. The sequencing sample was made of CD4+ T cells from blood. The source of this sequence is a woman in her twenties or thirties with HTLV-1-associated myelopathy (HAM/TSP). The sequenced DNA is TGCGCCAGCAGCCCAAGAGACGGGATCACTGAAGCTTTCTTT. This gives the protein CASSPRDGITEAFF.